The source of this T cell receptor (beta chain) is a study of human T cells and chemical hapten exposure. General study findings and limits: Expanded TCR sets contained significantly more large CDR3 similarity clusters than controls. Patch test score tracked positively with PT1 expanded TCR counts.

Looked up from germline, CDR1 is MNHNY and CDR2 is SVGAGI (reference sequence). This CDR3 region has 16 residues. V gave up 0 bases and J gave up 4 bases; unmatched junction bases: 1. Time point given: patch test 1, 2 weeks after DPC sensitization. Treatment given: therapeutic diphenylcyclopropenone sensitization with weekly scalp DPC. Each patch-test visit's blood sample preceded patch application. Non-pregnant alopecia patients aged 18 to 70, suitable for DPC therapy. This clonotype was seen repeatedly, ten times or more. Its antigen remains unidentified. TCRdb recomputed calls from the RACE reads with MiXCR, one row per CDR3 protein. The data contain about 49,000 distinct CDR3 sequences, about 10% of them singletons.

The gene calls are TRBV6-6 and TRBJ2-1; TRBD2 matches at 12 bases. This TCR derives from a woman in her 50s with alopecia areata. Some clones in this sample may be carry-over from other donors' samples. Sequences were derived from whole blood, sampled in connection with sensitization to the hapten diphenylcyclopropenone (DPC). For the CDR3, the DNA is TGTGCCAGCAGTTACTCCGGGACTAGCGGGTACAATGAGCAGTTCTTC. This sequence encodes CASSYSGTSGYNEQFF.